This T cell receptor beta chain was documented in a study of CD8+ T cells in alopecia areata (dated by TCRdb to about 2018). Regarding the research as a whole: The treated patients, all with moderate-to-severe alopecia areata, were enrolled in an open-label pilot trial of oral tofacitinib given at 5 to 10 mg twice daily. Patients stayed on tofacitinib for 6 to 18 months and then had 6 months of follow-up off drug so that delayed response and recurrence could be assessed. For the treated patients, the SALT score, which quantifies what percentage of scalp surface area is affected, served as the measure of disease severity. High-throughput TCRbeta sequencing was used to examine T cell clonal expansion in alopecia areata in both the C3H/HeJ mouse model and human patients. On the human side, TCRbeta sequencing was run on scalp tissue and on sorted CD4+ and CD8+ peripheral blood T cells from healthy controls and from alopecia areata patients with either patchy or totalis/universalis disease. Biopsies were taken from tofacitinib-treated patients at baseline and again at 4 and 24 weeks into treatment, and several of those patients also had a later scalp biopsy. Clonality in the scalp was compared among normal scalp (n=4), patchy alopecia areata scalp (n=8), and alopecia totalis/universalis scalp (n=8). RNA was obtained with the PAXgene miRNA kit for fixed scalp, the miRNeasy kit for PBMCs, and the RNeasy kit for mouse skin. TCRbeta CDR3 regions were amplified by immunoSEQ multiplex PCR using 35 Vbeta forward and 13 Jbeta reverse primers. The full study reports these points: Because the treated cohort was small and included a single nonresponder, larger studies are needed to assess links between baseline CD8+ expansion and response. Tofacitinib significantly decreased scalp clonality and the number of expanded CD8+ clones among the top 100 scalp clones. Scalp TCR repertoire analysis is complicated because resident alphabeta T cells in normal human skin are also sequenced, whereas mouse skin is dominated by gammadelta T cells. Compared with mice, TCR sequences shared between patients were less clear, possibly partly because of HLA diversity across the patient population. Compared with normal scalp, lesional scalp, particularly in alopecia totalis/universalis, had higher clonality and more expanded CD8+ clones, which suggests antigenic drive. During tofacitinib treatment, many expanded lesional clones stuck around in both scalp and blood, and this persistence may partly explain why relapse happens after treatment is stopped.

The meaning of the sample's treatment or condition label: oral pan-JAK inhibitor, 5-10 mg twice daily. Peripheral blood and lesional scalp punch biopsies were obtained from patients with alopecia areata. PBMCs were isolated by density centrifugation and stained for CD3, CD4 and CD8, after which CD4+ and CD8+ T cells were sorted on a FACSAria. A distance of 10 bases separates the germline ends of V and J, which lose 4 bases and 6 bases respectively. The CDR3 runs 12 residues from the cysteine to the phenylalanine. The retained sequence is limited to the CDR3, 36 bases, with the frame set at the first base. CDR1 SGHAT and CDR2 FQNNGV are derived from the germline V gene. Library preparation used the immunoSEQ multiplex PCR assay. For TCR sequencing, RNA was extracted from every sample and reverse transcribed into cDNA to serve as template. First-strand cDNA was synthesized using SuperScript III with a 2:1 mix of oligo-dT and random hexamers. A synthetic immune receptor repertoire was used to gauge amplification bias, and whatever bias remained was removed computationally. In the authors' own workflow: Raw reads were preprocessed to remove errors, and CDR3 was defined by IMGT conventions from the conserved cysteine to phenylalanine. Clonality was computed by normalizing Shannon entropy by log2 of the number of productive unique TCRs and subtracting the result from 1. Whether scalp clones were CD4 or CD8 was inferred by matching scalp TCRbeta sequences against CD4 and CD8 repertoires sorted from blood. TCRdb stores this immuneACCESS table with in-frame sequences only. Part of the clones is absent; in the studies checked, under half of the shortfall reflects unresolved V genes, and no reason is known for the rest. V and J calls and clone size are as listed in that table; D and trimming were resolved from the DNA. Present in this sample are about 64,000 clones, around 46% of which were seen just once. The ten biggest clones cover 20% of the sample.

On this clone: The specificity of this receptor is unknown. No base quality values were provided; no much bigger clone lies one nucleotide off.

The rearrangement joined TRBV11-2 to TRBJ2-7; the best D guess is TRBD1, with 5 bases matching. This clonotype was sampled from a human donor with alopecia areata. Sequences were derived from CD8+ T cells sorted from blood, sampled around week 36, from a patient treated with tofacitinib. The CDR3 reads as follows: CASSSERGEQYF. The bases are TGTGCCAGCAGCTCGGAAAGGGGCGAGCAGTACTTC.